This T cell receptor (beta chain) was profiled in a study of blood T cell repertoires in COVID-19. This clone was observed a few times. Sequencing used immunoSEQ multiplex PCR; TCRdb keeps in-frame clones, though not all of them. The sample consists of about 230,000 clones, 70% to 90% of them appearing once. Losses at the gene ends were 2 bases for V and 0 bases for J; bases not matched to a gene: 4. The CDR3 runs 15 residues. CDR1 SGHRS and CDR2 YFSETQ come from the germline V gene. This chain links TRBV5-1 with TRBJ1-1; 7 bases line up with TRBD1. The source is a man aged 35 to 55 with acute or convalescent COVID-19. The sample taken for sequencing was peripheral blood. CDR3 nucleotides: TGCGCCAGCAGCTTACAGGGGTACCTGAACACTGAAGCTTTCTTT. This codes for CASSLQGYLNTEAFF.